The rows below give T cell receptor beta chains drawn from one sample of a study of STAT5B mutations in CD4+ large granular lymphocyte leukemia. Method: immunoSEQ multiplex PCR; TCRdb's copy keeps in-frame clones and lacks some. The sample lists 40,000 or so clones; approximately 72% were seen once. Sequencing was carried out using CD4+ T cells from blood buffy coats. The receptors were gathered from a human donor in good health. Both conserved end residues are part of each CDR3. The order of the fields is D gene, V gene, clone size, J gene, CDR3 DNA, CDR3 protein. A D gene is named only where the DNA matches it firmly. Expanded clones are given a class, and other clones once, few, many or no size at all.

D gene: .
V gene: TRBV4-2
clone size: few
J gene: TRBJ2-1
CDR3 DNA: TGTGCCAGCAGCCCTATTGGACGATACAATGAGCAGTTCTTC
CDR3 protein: CASSPIGRYNEQFF

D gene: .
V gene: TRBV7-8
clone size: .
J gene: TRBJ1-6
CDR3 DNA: TGTGCCAGCAGCTTCCGGAGGGGCGGGGGTGACAGGATCCACTTT
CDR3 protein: CASSFRRGGGDRIHF

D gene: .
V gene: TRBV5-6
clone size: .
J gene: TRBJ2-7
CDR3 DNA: TGTGCCAGCAGCTTGCACGCGGGTTCCTCCTACGAGCAGTACTTC
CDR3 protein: CASSLHAGSSYEQYF

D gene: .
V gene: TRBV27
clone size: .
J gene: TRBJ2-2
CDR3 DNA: TGTGCCAGCAGTTTAGGGTTAGCGAACACCGGGGAGCTGTTTTTT
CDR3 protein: CASSLGLANTGELFF

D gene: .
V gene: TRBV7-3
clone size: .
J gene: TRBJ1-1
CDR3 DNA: TGTGCCAGCAGCTTACTGGGCCCGACCACTGAAGCTTTCTTT
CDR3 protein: CASSLLGPTTEAFF

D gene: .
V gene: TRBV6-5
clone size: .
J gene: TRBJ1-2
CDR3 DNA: TGTGCCAGCAGCCAAAGGGACCCGACCAGGAGTGGCTACACCTTC
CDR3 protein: CASSQRDPTRSGYTF

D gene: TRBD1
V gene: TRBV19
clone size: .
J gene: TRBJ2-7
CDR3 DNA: TGTGCCAGTTCTCCGGGACAGGGGGTGGACGAGCAGTACTTC
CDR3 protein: CASSPGQGVDEQYF

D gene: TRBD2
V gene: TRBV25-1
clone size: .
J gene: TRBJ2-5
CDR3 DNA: TGTGCCAGCAGCGACCCTGGGGAGGGCCGCGAAGAGACCCAGTACTTC
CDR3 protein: CASSDPGEGREETQYF

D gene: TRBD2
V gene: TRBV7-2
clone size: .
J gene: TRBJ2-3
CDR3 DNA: TGTGCCAGCAGCCCGGGACTAGCGGGAAACACAGATACGCAGTATTTT
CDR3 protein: CASSPGLAGNTDTQYF

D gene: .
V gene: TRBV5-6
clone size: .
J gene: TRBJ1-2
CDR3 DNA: TGTGCCAGCAGCTTGGGTAGGGTGAGGGGCTATGGCTACACCTTC
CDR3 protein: CASSLGRVRGYGYTF

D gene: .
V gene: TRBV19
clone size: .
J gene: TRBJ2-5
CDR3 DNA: TGTGCCAGTAGACAGCAAGAGACCCAGTACTTC
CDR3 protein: CASRQQETQYF

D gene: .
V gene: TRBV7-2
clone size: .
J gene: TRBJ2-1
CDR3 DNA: TGTGCCAGCAGCTCGTATCGGACAGTCAATGAGCAGTTCTTC
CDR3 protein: CASSSYRTVNEQFF

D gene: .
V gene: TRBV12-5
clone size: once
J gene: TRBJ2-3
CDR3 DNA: TGTGCTAGTGGTTTTGGACAGCAATACACAGATACGCAGTATTTT
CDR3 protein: CASGFGQQYTDTQYF

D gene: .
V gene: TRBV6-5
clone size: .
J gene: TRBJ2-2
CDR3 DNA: TGTGCCAGCAATGGGGACACCGGGGAGCTGTTTTTT
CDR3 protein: CASNGDTGELFF

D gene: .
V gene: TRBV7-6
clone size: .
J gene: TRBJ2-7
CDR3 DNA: TGTGCCAGCAGCTTAGGTGGGACGGCGACCTACGAGCAGTACTTC
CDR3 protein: CASSLGGTATYEQYF

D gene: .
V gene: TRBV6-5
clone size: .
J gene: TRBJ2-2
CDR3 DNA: TGTGCCAGCAGCCTCGGGACATTAAACACCGGGGAGCTGTTTTTT
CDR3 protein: CASSLGTLNTGELFF